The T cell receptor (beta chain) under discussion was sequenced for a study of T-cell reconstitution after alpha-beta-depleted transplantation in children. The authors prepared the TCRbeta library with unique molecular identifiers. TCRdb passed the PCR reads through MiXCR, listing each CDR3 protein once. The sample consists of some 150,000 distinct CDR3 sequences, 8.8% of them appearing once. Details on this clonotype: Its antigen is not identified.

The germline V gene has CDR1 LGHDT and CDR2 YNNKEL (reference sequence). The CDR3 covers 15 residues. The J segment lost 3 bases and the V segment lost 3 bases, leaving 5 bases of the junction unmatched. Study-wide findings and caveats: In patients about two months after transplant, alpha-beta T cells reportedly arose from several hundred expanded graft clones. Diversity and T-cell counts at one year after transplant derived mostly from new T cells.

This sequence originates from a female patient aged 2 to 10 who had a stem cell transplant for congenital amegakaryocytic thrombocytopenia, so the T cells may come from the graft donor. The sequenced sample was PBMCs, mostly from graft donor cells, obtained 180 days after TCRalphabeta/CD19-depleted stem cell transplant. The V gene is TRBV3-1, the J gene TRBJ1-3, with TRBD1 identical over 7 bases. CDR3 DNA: TGTGCCAGCAGCCAGAAGGGGGCCAGTGGAAACACCATATATTTT. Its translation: CASSQKGASGNTIYF. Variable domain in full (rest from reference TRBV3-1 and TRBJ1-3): DTAVSQTPKYLVTQMGNDKSIKCEQNLGHDTMYWYKQDSKKFLKIMFSYNNKELIINETVPNRFSPKSPDKAHLNLHINSLELGDSAVYFCASSQKGASGNTIYFGEGSWLTVV.